The 29 T cell receptor beta chains listed next were all sequenced from one sample in a study of Graves' ophthalmopathy and Graves' hyperthyroidism (dated by TCRdb to the late 2010s). TCRdb names Illumina HiSeq 2000 as the instrument used. TCR beta CDR3 regions were amplified from RNA transcripts for repertoire sequencing. The first round of RT-PCR was done with HTBI primers and the Qiagen OneStep RT-PCR kit, and was followed by a second round of multiplex PCR, then size selection and purification. TCRdb handled the public reads itself, with Q25 trimming in fastp and clone calling in MiXCR, and kept productive beta chains. Rows matching on CDR3 protein sequence are summarized as one entry with the most common DNA and genes. The sample table shows nearly 400,000 distinct CDR3 sequences, and about 17% are seen once. The top ten hold 1.5% to 2% of the sample. Source material: peripheral blood. The receptors were sampled from a woman between 18 and 30 years old with Graves' ophthalmopathy. Donor details come from another sample of the same person, matched by shared clones.

The chain recombines TRBV19 with TRBJ2-7; tentatively, D is TRBD1 or TRBD2 (5 bases each). Trimming left V 4 bases short and J 0 bases short, with 10 bases between. CDR1 and CDR2 (germline): LNHDA, SQIVND (reference sequence). The CDR3 consists of 14 residues. DNA for the CDR3: TGTGCCAGTAGTACGGACACTAGCTCCTACGAGCAGTACTTC. It yields the protein CASSTDTSSYEQYF.

The chain links TRBV28 to TRBJ2-7, with D perhaps matching TRBD2 (6 bases). The CDR3 covers 16 residues. In germline, CDR1 is MDHEN, CDR2 SYDVKM. V lost 6 bases to trimming and J lost 6 bases, with 24 bases between them. CDR3 loop: CASSFNEGRKAGEQYF. Here the CDR3 DNA reads TGTGCCAGCAGCTTCAACGAGGGACGAAAAGCGGGCGAGCAGTACTTC.

This clonotype was detected many times. The chain couples TRBV5-5 to TRBJ1-2, with TRBD1 as a possible D gene (5 bases). The germline gives CDR1 SGHKS, CDR2 YYEKEE (reference sequence). The CDR3 covers 16 residues. With 0 bases removed from V and 2 bases from J, the gap between germline ends came to 14 bases. The CDR3, as DNA: TGTGCCAGCAGCTTGGAGACAGCAGCCCCAAACTATGGCTACACCTTC. This codes for CASSLETAAPNYGYTF. The full variable domain, its missing parts supplied by reference TRBV5-5 and TRBJ1-2, is DAGVTQSPTHLIKTRGQQVTLRCSPISGHKSVSWYQQVLGQGPQFIFQYYEKEERGRGNFPDRFSARQFPNYSSELNVNALLLGDSALYLCASSLETAAPNYGYTFGSGTRLTVV.

This clonotype was observed at least ten times. The chain couples TRBV28 to TRBJ2-6, with D uncertain. V was clipped by 1 base and J by 4 bases, with 11 bases between them. The CDR3 runs to 16 residues. The germline V gene encodes CDR1 MDHEN and CDR2 SYDVKM. CDR3 nucleotides: TGTGCCAGCAGTTTATTTGGCGCGAGCGGGGCCAACGTCCTGACTTTC. It codes for CASSLFGASGANVLTF.

The chain uses TRBV4-3 and TRBJ2-7, with TRBD2 matching over 14 bases. The V gene's germline CDR1 is LGHNA and CDR2 YSLEER. The CDR3 runs 16 residues. Trimming cost V 3 bases and J 3 bases; bases outside gene matches: 4. The CDR3 loop is CASSQGLAGEGYEQYF. The CDR3 DNA reads as TGCGCCAGCAGCCAGGGACTAGCGGGAGAAGGCTACGAGCAGTACTTC.

This clonotype was detected ten times or more. This chain links TRBV28 with TRBJ1-5; D not certain. Looked up from germline, CDR1 is MDHEN and CDR2 is SYDVKM. There are 12 residues in the CDR3. The V end was cut by 6 bases, the J end by 12 bases, with 15 bases between. The CDR3 nucleotides are TGTGCCAGCAGCCGAGTCGACATGCTCCAGCATTTT. It yields the protein CASSRVDMLQHF.

There are many counts of this clonotype. The gene calls are TRBV29-1 and TRBJ1-1, with 7 bases that match TRBD1. The CDR3 contains 15 residues. V lost 3 bases, J lost 1 base, and 8 bases stayed unmatched. Per germline, CDR1 SQVTM and CDR2 ANQGSEA. This chain's CDR3 is CSVEFGQDKNTEAFF. CDR3 sequence (DNA): TGCAGCGTTGAGTTTGGACAGGATAAGAACACTGAAGCTTTCTTT.

This clonotype appeared many times. The rearrangement uses TRBV7-2 and TRBJ2-5; D is possibly TRBD2 (6 bases). Germline V gene sequence: CDR1 SGHTA, CDR2 FQGNSA. The CDR3 contains 15 residues. V was clipped by 2 bases and J by 2 bases, with 12 bases between them. CDR3 in DNA: TGTGCCAGCAGCTTAAAGCGGGCGCGACAAGAGACCCAGTACTTC. Translating gives CASSLKRARQETQYF.

J is TRBJ1-5 and V is TRBV4-1, with 8 bases identical to TRBD1. Germline lookup yields CDR1 MGHRA and CDR2 YSYEKL. The CDR3 sequence is 16 residues long. Trimming removed 4 bases from V and 0 bases from J; junction bases left unmatched: 5. The CDR3 protein is CASSPGQGGSNQPQHF. The CDR3 bases are TGCGCCAGCAGCCCCGGACAGGGAGGTAGCAATCAGCCCCAGCATTTT.

This clonotype was seen more than once but under ten times. The rearrangement uses TRBV4-3 and TRBJ2-2; D remains unclear. This CDR3 has 13 residues. CDR1 is LGHNA and CDR2 is YSLEER in the germline V gene. V lost 1 base and J lost 5, with 5 bases in between. The CDR3 sequence: CASSQAVTGELFF. The CDR3 DNA reads TGCGCCAGCAGCCAAGCGGTTACCGGGGAGCTGTTTTTT.

This clonotype has at least ten counts. V is TRBV11-2 and J is TRBJ2-5, with TRBD2 identical over 11 bases. Unmatched junction bases numbered 12, after V lost 7 bases and J lost 2 bases. Germline CDR1 SGHAT, CDR2 FQNNGV. The length of the CDR3 is 17 residues. The CDR3 DNA follows: TGTGCCAGCACCCCGACCTTGACTAGCGGGACTCAAGAGACCCAGTACTTC. This sequence encodes CASTPTLTSGTQETQYF.

The table lists this clonotype with many counts. This chain joins TRBV28 and TRBJ1-2, with a weak D call TRBD1 (5 bases). V gave up 7 bases and J gave up 8 bases, with 20 bases separating them. Germline-derived CDR1 and CDR2 are MDHEN and SYDVKM. There are 14 residues in the CDR3. CDR3 amino acids: CASTGTALYKGYTF. The DNA for the CDR3 is TGTGCCAGCACAGGGACGGCACTTTATAAAGGCTACACCTTC.

This clonotype was picked up many times. The genes are TRBV12-3 or TRBV12-4 and TRBJ2-5; 7 bases are a match to TRBD1. Trimming took 5 bases from V and 2 from J; bases not matched to a gene: 11. This CDR3 contains 16 residues. CDR3 bases: TGTGCCAGCAGTACCGCTCCGGACAGGCATCAAGAGACCCAGTACTTC. This encodes CASSTAPDRHQETQYF.

This clonotype was seen repeatedly, ten times or more. This chain's CDR3 is CACLIGKAFF. In DNA form, the CDR3 reads TGTGCCTGTTTAATAGGGAAAGCTTTCTTT. This chain joins TRBV30 and TRBJ1-1; D uncertain. Germline V gene lookup returns CDR1 GTSNPN and CDR2 SVGIG (reference sequence). V gave up 6 bases and J gave up 9 bases, with 11 bases separating them. The CDR3 has 10 residues. Based on the CDR3 plus reference TRBV30 and TRBJ1-1, the full variable domain is SQTIHQWPATLVQPVGSPLSLECTVEGTSNPNLYWYRQAAGRGLQLLFYSVGIGQISSEVPQNLSASRPQDRQFILSSKKLLLSDSGFYLCACLIGKAFFGQGTRLTVV.

This chain joins TRBV6-1 and TRBJ1-1; 9 nucleotides align to TRBD1. The CDR3 has 14 residues. V was pared by 6 bases and J by 5 bases, with 7 bases of the junction left unmatched. Germline CDR1 reads MNHNS; CDR2 reads SASEGT. As DNA, the CDR3 is TGTGCCAGCAGGGGTGGACAGGGGAGGACTGAAGCTTTCTTT. It yields the protein CASRGGQGRTEAFF.

There are many counts of this clonotype. The V gene is TRBV19, the J gene TRBJ1-6; tentatively, D is TRBD1 (5 bases). This CDR3 has 15 amino acids. Per germline, CDR1 LNHDA and CDR2 SQIVND (reference sequence). V was clipped by 2 bases and J by 8 bases, with 13 bases between them. The CDR3 reads CASSIRQGLDSPLHF. CDR3 sequence (DNA): TGTGCCAGTAGTATACGGCAGGGACTTGATTCACCCCTCCACTTT.

This clonotype was seen at least ten times. The junction departs from the called germline gene at one end, perhaps through a read error. The J gene is TRBJ2-7, the V gene TRBV11-2; 11 positions agree with TRBD2. Germline loops: CDR1 SGHAT, CDR2 FQNNGV. This CDR3 region has 17 residues. The CDR3 nucleotides are TGTGCCTGCAGCTTAGTTCCGCTTCTAGCGGGGGGTTACGAGCAGTACTTC. The encoded protein is CACSLVPLLAGGYEQYF.

This clonotype was found many times. This sequence joins TRBV5-5 and TRBJ1-5; 7 bases agree with TRBD1. CDR1 is SGHKS, CDR2 YYEKEE, per germline (reference sequence). With 0 bases clipped from V and 0 bases from J, the junction kept 3 bases outside the gene matches. The CDR3 is made up of 16 amino acids. The CDR3 protein is CASSLEAGGSNQPQHF. The CDR3 coding sequence is TGTGCCAGCAGCTTGGAGGCAGGGGGTAGCAATCAGCCCCAGCATTTT.

In its sample, this clonotype was seen many times. CDR3 sequence reads: CASSIRRGETQYF. CDR3 in DNA: TGCGCCAGCAGCATCAGGAGGGGAGAGACCCAGTACTTC. The V call is TRBV5-1, the J call TRBJ2-5; D may be TRBD2 (6 bases). V lost 4 bases, J lost 4 bases, and 11 bases lay in between. Germline assignment: CDR1 SGHRS and CDR2 YFSETQ. The CDR3 length is 13 residues.

Ten or more counts support this clonotype. The J gene is TRBJ1-2, the V gene TRBV28; D remains ambiguous. V lost 7 bases to trimming and J lost 1 base, with 19 bases between them. Looked up from germline, CDR1 is MDHEN and CDR2 is SYDVKM. CDR3 length equals 16 residues. CDR3 nucleotides: TGTGCCAGCACCCTATTCCCTCGTAGGGATAACTATGGCTACACCTTC. Translated: CASTLFPRRDNYGYTF.

The V and J genes are TRBV12-3 or TRBV12-4 and TRBJ1-2; possible D gene TRBD1, 5 bases. The CDR3 length is 13 residues. Trimming took off 6 bases at V and 7 bases at J, with 15 bases between the two ends. DNA for the CDR3: TGTGCCAGCAGCCCTGGGGGGGGACGTGGCTACACCTTC. This sequence encodes CASSPGGGRGYTF.

This chain uses TRBV20-1 with TRBJ1-5, with 9 bases matching TRBD1. Germline V gene sequence: CDR1 DFQATT, CDR2 SNEGSKA (reference sequence). CDR3 length equals 18 residues. V was pared by 3 bases and J by 3 bases, with 15 bases of the junction left unmatched. CDR3 sequence: CSARSRDRASGVNQPQHF. CDR3 sequence (DNA): TGCAGTGCTAGGTCGCGGGACAGGGCGTCAGGAGTCAATCAGCCCCAGCATTTT.

Many counts were recorded for this clonotype. This chain joins TRBV6-1 and TRBJ2-7, with TRBD2 matching over 9 bases. The CDR3 has 15 residues. V lost 6 bases, J lost 6 bases, and 12 bases stayed unmatched. CDR1 MNHNS and CDR2 SASEGT come from the germline V gene. The CDR3 DNA is TGTGCCAGCAGATTTACGGCTAGCGGGGCCCCCGAGCAGTACTTC. Its protein product is CASRFTASGAPEQYF.

In its sample, this clonotype was seen many times. This chain joins TRBV28 and TRBJ1-1; possibly TRBD1 for D (6 bases). The CDR3 covers 16 residues. Germline lookup yields CDR1 MDHEN and CDR2 SYDVKM. V lost 4 bases and J 0 bases, leaving 15 bases between the germline ends. CDR3 in amino acids: CASSSTPDSMNTEAFF. CDR3 bases: TGTGCCAGCAGTTCCACTCCGGACAGCATGAACACTGAAGCTTTCTTT.

V usage is TRBV7-8 and J usage is TRBJ2-4; TRBD1 matches at 8 bases. The length of the CDR3 is 15 residues. Germline V gene sequence: CDR1 SGHVS, CDR2 FQNEAQ. The ends lost 5 bases at V and 6 bases at J; junction bases unmatched: 9. CDR3 residues: CASSVKTGAGNIQYF. Here the CDR3 DNA reads TGTGCCAGCAGCGTAAAGACAGGGGCAGGAAACATTCAGTACTTC.

The rearrangement links TRBV12-3 or TRBV12-4 to TRBJ1-5; D is ambiguous. This CDR3 comprises 13 residues. V was clipped by 3 bases and J by 3 bases, with 6 bases between them. CDR3 sequence (DNA): TGTGCCAGCAGTTTCAGCTACAATCAGCCCCAGCATTTT. The encoded protein is CASSFSYNQPQHF.

The CDR3 spells CASSQDQGNLWNTEAFF. The CDR3 DNA follows: TGTGCCAGCAGCCAAGATCAAGGAAACCTCTGGAACACTGAAGCTTTCTTT. This chain uses TRBV3-1 with TRBJ1-1; unclear D gene. The V and J ends lost 0 bases and 1 base respectively, with 15 bases between them. Germline values: CDR1 LGHDT, CDR2 YNNKEL (reference sequence). The CDR3 totals 17 residues. Full variable domain (missing parts from reference TRBV3-1 and TRBJ1-1): DTAVSQTPKYLVTQMGNDKSIKCEQNLGHDTMYWYKQDSKKFLKIMFSYNNKELIINETVPNRFSPKSPDKAHLNLHINSLELGDSAVYFCASSQDQGNLWNTEAFFGQGTRLTVV.

The J gene is TRBJ1-2, the V gene TRBV30; 7 nucleotides agree with TRBD1. Losses at the gene ends were 3 bases for V and 4 bases for J; bases not matched to a gene: 2. This CDR3 is built from 12 residues. The germline V gene has CDR1 GTSNPN and CDR2 SVGIG (reference sequence). In DNA, the CDR3 is TGTGCCTGGAGAGGGACAGCCTATGGCTACACCTTC. Translation gives CAWRGTAYGYTF.

Many counts were recorded for this clonotype. This sequence joins TRBV28 and TRBJ2-7, with TRBD1 identical over 8 bases. Unmatched junction bases numbered 11, after V lost 2 bases and J lost 2 bases. Germline loops: CDR1 MDHEN, CDR2 SYDVKM. The CDR3 totals 17 residues. The CDR3 DNA reads TGTGCCAGCAGTTTAAAGTCCCGAGACAGGGGACCCTACGAGCAGTACTTC. Translated, it gives CASSLKSRDRGPYEQYF. The whole variable domain, remainder taken from reference TRBV28 and TRBJ2-7, is DVKVTQSSRYLVKRTGEKVFLECVQDMDHENMFWYRQDPGLGLRLIYFSYDVKMKEKGDIPEGYSVSREKKERFSLILESASTNQTSMYLCASSLKSRDRGPYEQYFGPGTRLTVT.